This entry concerns a single TCR beta chain. V shed 0 bases and J shed 2 bases, with 5 bases lying between them. The CDR3 extends over 14 amino acids. Germline V gene sequence: CDR1 SGHNT, CDR2 YYREEE (reference sequence). The sample comes from a study of T cell responses to AZD1222 COVID-19 vaccine. Sequencing used immunoSEQ multiplex PCR; TCRdb keeps in-frame clones, though not all of them. The top ten clones hold about 2.5% of a sample with more than 100,000 clones, about nine tenths of them seen once. This TCR came from an adult who received the AZD1222 COVID-19 vaccine. The chain recombines TRBV5-4 with TRBJ2-2, with D unresolved. This specimen was peripheral blood, taken 28 days after the second AZD1222 dose. The CDR3: CASSLEGNTGELFF. DNA of the CDR3: TGTGCCAGCAGCTTGGAAGGTAACACCGGGGAGCTGTTTTTT.